This T cell receptor (beta chain) originates from a study of blood T cell repertoires in COVID-19. Study context: Samples of COVID-19 (acute and convalescent) were obtained from the United States, Italy and Spain. From T cells, B-cell-depleted T cells, or PBMCs came the material, which was cDNA or gDNA.

This clone was counted once. V gave up 2 bases and J gave up 3 bases, with 9 bases separating them. Per the germline V gene, CDR1 is SGHDT and CDR2 is YYEEEE. There are 13 residues in the CDR3. Original data processing: Reference gene primer amplification in the assay estimated nucleated cell counts. TCRdb's copy holds only in-frame clones and misses some; the assay was immunoSEQ multiplex PCR. Clonal size and the V and J genes are those of that table, whereas D and trimming came from the DNA. The sample includes about 39,000 clones, approximately 89% of them seen just once. This receptor was taken from a man in his fifties with active COVID-19. The sequenced sample was peripheral blood. V is TRBV5-6 and J is TRBJ2-7, with a possible D match to TRBD2 (5 bases). DNA of the CDR3: TGTGCCAGCAGCTTTTCCGGGGTCTACGAGCAGTACTTC. It codes for CASSFSGVYEQYF.